These 3 T cell receptor beta chains were sequenced from one sample in a study of siplizumab effects on memory and regulatory T cells. Some clones are missing from TCRdb's copy, which holds only in-frame ones; the method was immunoSEQ multiplex PCR. The repertoire has tens of thousands of clones, about 98% of them found once; the top ten carry 1.1%. Sequencing was performed on naive CD8+ T cells sorted from blood. The origin of the receptors is a human donor in good health.

This rearrangement joins TRBV2 to TRBJ2-3; perhaps TRBD2 as D (6 bases). Germline CDR1 reads SNHLY; CDR2 reads FYNNEI. The CDR3 runs 14 residues. V was clipped by 3 bases and J by 2 bases, with 9 bases between them. CDR3 protein: CASSEGGITDTQYF. In DNA, the CDR3 is TGTGCCAGCAGTGAGGGAGGAATCACAGATACGCAGTATTTT.

CDR3 sequence (DNA): TGTGCCAGCAGTGAATATGGCCTTGAAGCTTTCTTT. Amino acid sequence: CASSEYGLEAFF. The rearrangement joins TRBV25-1 to TRBJ1-1; D is ambiguous. Trimming shortened V by 0 bases and J by 7 bases, and 6 bases separated the two germline ends. This CDR3 has 12 amino acids. Germline V lookup: CDR1 MGHDK, CDR2 SYGVNS.

The V call is TRBV10-3, the J call TRBJ2-6; 8 nucleotides match TRBD1. J lost 1 base, V lost 7 bases, and 15 bases had no gene match. Germline assignment: CDR1 ENHRY and CDR2 SYGVKD. The CDR3 consists of 19 residues. The CDR3: CAITDTPRRGLSGANVLTF. DNA for the CDR3: TGTGCCATCACCGATACGCCCCGCAGGGGGCTTTCTGGGGCCAACGTCCTGACTTTC.